The 16 T cell receptor beta chains in this list originate from one sample, sequenced in a study of monozygotic twins with inflammatory bowel disease. With the 5' RACE reads reprocessed, TCRdb shows one record per CDR3 protein and no DNA. In all, the sample yields some 150,000 distinct CDR3 sequences. The sample comprised blood. The receptors originated from a human donor with ulcerative colitis or Crohn's disease, or a healthy co-twin of an affected twin (not recorded which).

The V and J genes are TRBV20-1 and TRBJ2-2; the TCRdb call, TRBD1, lacks DNA for checking. The length of the CDR3 is 16 residues. The germline gives CDR1 DFQATT, CDR2 SNEGSKA (reference sequence). CDR3 amino acids: CSARDLTGGYTGELFF.

The genes are TRBV5-4 and TRBJ2-5. Germline V CDR1 and CDR2: SGHNT, YYREEE (reference sequence). This CDR3 spans 12 amino acids. This chain's CDR3 is CASSTGYETQYF.

The CDR3 sequence: CAIREMHGTGAYEQYF. The chain is built from TRBV10-3 and TRBJ2-7; absent DNA, TCRdb's TRBD1 call cannot be checked. Germline assignment: CDR1 ENHRY and CDR2 SYGVKD. CDR3 length equals 16 residues.

The CDR3 protein is CASSLLSGSGSTGELFF. The rearrangement links TRBV5-1 to TRBJ2-2; TCRdb proposes TRBD2, but this gene call is untestable without DNA. The CDR3 length is 17 residues. Germline CDR1 and CDR2: SGHRS and YFSETQ.

This CDR3 is CASSPDREGTDTQYF. This chain connects TRBV12-3 or TRBV12-4 to TRBJ2-3; absent DNA, TCRdb's TRBD1 call cannot be checked. This CDR3 contains 15 residues.

The gene calls are TRBV20-1 and TRBJ2-1; with no DNA, the TCRdb D assignment of TRBD1 cannot be verified. Germline values: CDR1 DFQATT, CDR2 SNEGSKA (reference sequence). The CDR3 contains 13 residues. The CDR3 region is CSASSGLGGEQFF.

The V gene is TRBV20-1, the J gene TRBJ2-7; TCRdb gives TRBD1 as the D gene, but with no DNA this cannot be confirmed. The CDR3 is 14 amino acids. Per germline, CDR1 DFQATT and CDR2 SNEGSKA (reference sequence). The CDR3 spells CSASPGRGDYEQYF.

J is TRBJ2-3 and V is TRBV6-2 or TRBV6-3; the TCRdb D gene call, TRBD1, has no DNA to confirm it. This CDR3 contains 13 residues. CDR1 and CDR2 (germline): MNHEY, SVGEGT. CDR3 in amino acids: CASSPWGLDTQYF.

The V and J genes are TRBV12-3 or TRBV12-4 and TRBJ2-2; lacking DNA, the TRBD1 call made by TCRdb goes unchecked. This CDR3 spans 16 amino acids. The CDR3 loop is CASSFGSLGHTGELFF.

The V gene is TRBV7-2, the J gene TRBJ2-6; absent DNA, TCRdb's TRBD1 call cannot be checked. The CDR3 has 17 amino acids. Germline V gene lookup returns CDR1 SGHTA and CDR2 FQGNSA. The CDR3 loop is CASSPEAPNSGANVLTF.

This sequence joins TRBV29-1 and TRBJ2-4; TCRdb's D call, TRBD2, is unchecked because there is no DNA. CDR1 is SQVTM and CDR2 is ANQGSEA in the germline V gene. The length of the CDR3 is 15 residues. CDR3 region: CSVRGLAGVKNIQYF.

This chain connects TRBV20-1 to TRBJ2-2; checking the TCRdb D call of TRBD2 is not possible without DNA. The CDR3 consists of 14 residues. Germline-derived CDR1 and CDR2 are DFQATT and SNEGSKA (reference sequence). CDR3 protein: CSAILGDSGGELFF.

The rearrangement joins TRBV15 to TRBJ1-2; lacking DNA, the TRBD1 call made by TCRdb goes unchecked. CDR1 is LNHNV and CDR2 is YYDKDF in the germline V gene (reference sequence). This CDR3 region has 14 residues. The CDR3 here is CATSKDRGRYGYTF.

This chain uses TRBV5-1 with TRBJ2-3; lacking DNA, the TRBD1 call made by TCRdb goes unchecked. This CDR3 contains 18 residues. Looked up from germline, CDR1 is SGHRS and CDR2 is YFSETQ. CDR3 residues: CASSVAPRTVPQTDTQYF.

This rearrangement joins TRBV4-1 to TRBJ2-5; TCRdb gives TRBD2 as the D gene, but with no DNA this cannot be confirmed. The germline V gene encodes CDR1 MGHRA and CDR2 YSYEKL. There are 17 residues in the CDR3. The CDR3 sequence is CASSQVERGGPQETQYF.

This chain connects TRBV28 to TRBJ2-2. The germline CDR1 and CDR2 sequences are MDHEN and SYDVKM. The CDR3 is made up of 13 amino acids. CDR3 residues: CATSGPNTGELFF.